Each of the 20 T cell receptor beta chains below was sequenced from the same sample in a study of shared clonotypes between healthy human individuals. Libraries were prepared by immunoSEQ multiplex PCR; TCRdb keeps only in-frame clonotypes and omits some of them. The data show about 1 million clones, roughly 80% seen once. The sequenced material came from memory CD4+ T cells sorted from blood. The subset here: CD45RA-negative fraction. The receptors originated from a man aged 18 to 30 in good health.

The CDR3 sequence: CASSFRGATGELFF. Written as DNA, the CDR3 is TGCGCCAGCAGCTTCCGGGGGGCCACCGGGGAGCTGTTTTTT. This chain joins TRBV5-1 and TRBJ2-2; D is perhaps TRBD2 (7 bases). Per the germline V gene, CDR1 is SGHRS and CDR2 is YFSETQ. The CDR3 length is 14 residues. V was pared by 2 bases and J by 4 bases, with 9 bases between.

This rearrangement joins TRBV7-7 to TRBJ2-2, with a weak D call TRBD2 (6 bases). Germline-derived CDR1 and CDR2 are SSHAT and FNYEAQ (reference sequence). This CDR3 has 13 amino acids. V was shortened by 10 bases and J by 1 base, with 10 bases between the two germline ends. CDR3 sequence: CATGTGNTGELFF. The CDR3 DNA follows: TGTGCCACCGGGACTGGGAACACCGGGGAGCTGTTTTTT.

In regard to this clone: The sample has other DNA sequences that encode this CDR3 too. The chain couples TRBV4-1 to TRBJ2-5; 11 nucleotides agree with TRBD2. V gave up 6 bases and J gave up 2 bases; unmatched junction bases: 5. The CDR3 spans 15 residues. The germline V gene has CDR1 MGHRA and CDR2 YSYEKL. CDR3 region: CASSRLAGTQETQYF. CDR3 nucleotides: TGCGCCAGCAGTCGACTAGCGGGAACTCAAGAGACCCAGTACTTC.

This chain uses TRBV2 with TRBJ1-2; perhaps TRBD1 as D (5 bases). The germline V gene encodes CDR1 SNHLY and CDR2 FYNNEI. This CDR3 is 11 amino acids long. Trimming removed 8 bases at V and 8 bases at J, with 12 bases between. The CDR3 reads CASRQGEGYTF. The CDR3 region has the DNA TGTGCCAGCCGGCAGGGAGAAGGCTACACCTTC.

The J gene is TRBJ2-7, the V gene TRBV6-1, with TRBD1 as a possible D gene (5 bases). Trimming left V 6 bases short and J 2 bases short, with 14 bases between. CDR3 length: 14 residues. Germline V gene lookup returns CDR1 MNHNS and CDR2 SASEGT. CDR3 in amino acids: CASRVERGAYEQYF. CDR3 nucleotides: TGTGCCAGCAGGGTCGAAAGGGGCGCCTACGAGCAGTACTTC.

The chain carries TRBV27 and TRBJ2-6, with unresolved D. CDR3 length: 19 residues. The germline V gene encodes CDR1 MNHEY and CDR2 SMNVEV (reference sequence). V dropped 0 bases and J dropped 0 bases, with 15 bases sitting between them. The DNA for the CDR3 is TGTGCCAGCAGTTTATCGATGCAGCTGTCAAGCTCTGGGGCCAACGTCCTGACTTTC. Residues: CASSLSMQLSSSGANVLTF.

The CDR3 region is CASSLVAGQGYTF. CDR3 nucleotides: TGTGCCAGCAGCTTAGTTGCAGGGCAGGGCTACACCTTC. The chain employs TRBV7-2 and TRBJ1-2; possibly TRBD1 for D (5 bases). This CDR3 region has 13 residues. Trimming cost V 1 base and J 8 bases, with 11 bases left between them. Germline assignment: CDR1 SGHTA and CDR2 FQGNSA.

The chain employs TRBV11-2 and TRBJ1-1, with no clear D. The CDR3 is 15 residues long. In germline, CDR1 is SGHAT, CDR2 FQNNGV. V dropped 6 bases and J dropped 4 bases, with 18 bases sitting between them. The CDR3 spells CASSFSGTRGTEAFF. Written as DNA, the CDR3 is TGTGCCAGCAGTTTTTCGGGCACTCGTGGCACTGAAGCTTTCTTT.

DNA of the CDR3: TGTGCCAGCAGCCAATCAGGGGGTTCGCGAGGCGGGCAGTACTTC. This codes for CASSQSGGSRGGQYF. The chain joins TRBV7-2 to TRBJ2-7; 7 nucleotides align to TRBD1. Trimming cost V 5 bases and J 9 bases; bases outside gene matches: 16. Germline V gives CDR1 SGHTA, CDR2 FQGNSA. The CDR3 runs to 15 residues. Variable domain in full (rest from reference TRBV7-2 and TRBJ2-7): GAGVSQSPSNKVTEKGKDVELRCDPISGHTALYWYRQSLGQGLEFLIYFQGNSAPDKSGLPSDRFSAERTGGSVSTLTIQRTQQEDSAVYLCASSQSGGSRGGQYFGPGTRLTVT.

The V and J genes are TRBV6-1 and TRBJ1-6, with a weak D call TRBD1 (5 bases). V was shortened by 4 bases and J by 12 bases, with 13 bases between the two germline ends. CDR3 length equals 13 residues. Germline CDR1 is MNHNS and CDR2 is SASEGT. The DNA of the CDR3 is TGTGCCAGCAGTGGCACAGGAGGGCGACCCCTCCACTTT. It is translated as CASSGTGGRPLHF.

This sequence joins TRBV18 and TRBJ2-5; 10 bases are shared with TRBD2. Losses at the gene ends were 4 bases for V and 2 bases for J; bases not matched to a gene: 1. The germline V gene encodes CDR1 KGHSH and CDR2 LQKENI. The CDR3 has 14 amino acids. CDR3 coding DNA: TGTGCCAGCTCACTTAGCGGGAGGCAAGAGACCCAGTACTTC. Translation gives CASSLSGRQETQYF.

This clone was seen only a few times. The chain links TRBV9 to TRBJ2-3; the match to TRBD2 covers 11 bases. This CDR3 comprises 17 residues. V lost 0 bases, J lost 2 bases, and 5 bases stayed unmatched. Germline V gene sequence: CDR1 SGDLS, CDR2 YYNGEE. This CDR3 is CASSVAGTSGTTDTQYF. The CDR3 DNA sequence: TGTGCCAGCAGCGTAGCCGGGACTAGCGGTACCACAGATACGCAGTATTTT.

This chain uses TRBV11-2 with TRBJ2-1; TRBD2 aligns across 8 bases. This CDR3 spans 14 amino acids. J gave up 8 bases and V 2 bases, and 5 bases lay outside the gene matches. From germline, CDR1 is SGHAT and CDR2 FQNNGV. The CDR3, as DNA: TGTGCCAGCAGCTTAACGGGAGGGCCGTATGAGCAGTTCTTC. This gives the protein CASSLTGGPYEQFF. Together with reference TRBV11-2 and TRBJ2-1, the CDR3 gives the full variable domain: EAGVAQSPRYKIIEKRQSVAFWCNPISGHATLYWYQQILGQGPKLLIQFQNNGVVDDSQLPKDRFSAERLKGVDSTLKIQPAKLEDSAVYLCASSLTGGPYEQFFGPGTRLTVL.

The chain couples TRBV2 to TRBJ1-6, with D uncertain. CDR3 length: 14 amino acids. V lost 5 bases, J lost 7 bases, and 12 bases lay in between. Germline V gene lookup returns CDR1 SNHLY and CDR2 FYNNEI. CDR3 bases: TGTGCCAGCAGTTCCGACAAGAGCAATTCACCCCTCCACTTT. It is translated as CASSSDKSNSPLHF.

The gene calls are TRBV9 and TRBJ2-3; D not resolved. V was cut by 0 bases and J by 0 bases, with 17 bases left in between. This CDR3 contains 18 residues. The germline CDR1 and CDR2 sequences are SGDLS and YYNGEE. This chain's CDR3 is CASSVGRSPLDSTDTQYF. As DNA, the CDR3 is TGTGCCAGCAGCGTAGGACGGAGCCCGTTAGACAGCACAGATACGCAGTATTTT.

A few counts support this clone. This chain uses TRBV9 with TRBJ1-6; D might be TRBD1 (5 bases). The CDR3 covers 16 residues. Per germline, CDR1 SGDLS and CDR2 YYNGEE. The V end was cut by 0 bases, the J end by 8 bases, with 15 bases between. The CDR3 region has the DNA TGTGCCAGCAGCGTAGATCTTGGGACCAACGATTCACCCCTCCACTTT. Protein sequence: CASSVDLGTNDSPLHF.

The V gene is TRBV7-9, the J gene TRBJ2-5; TRBD2 agrees at 16 bases. The CDR3 runs to 16 residues. Germline V gene sequence: CDR1 SEHNR, CDR2 FQNEAQ (reference sequence). The V segment lost 4 bases and the J segment 5 bases; nucleotides outside the gene matches: 4. This chain's CDR3 is CASSSRGLAGGETQYF. Written as DNA, the CDR3 is TGTGCCAGCAGCTCACGGGGACTAGCGGGAGGGGAGACCCAGTACTTC.

As for this clone: A far more abundant clone sits one base away, making this likely a read error. The chain joins TRBV14 to TRBJ1-1; D unclear. CDR3 size: 13 residues. Germline values: CDR1 SGHDN, CDR2 FVKESK. Trimming shortened V by 4 bases and J by 1 base, and 7 bases separated the two germline ends. CDR3 sequence (DNA): TGTGCCAGCAGCCCGGGGAGGAACACTGAAGCTTTCTTT. Protein sequence: CASSPGRNTEAFF.

The chain links TRBV7-2 to TRBJ1-3; D is undetermined. V lost 2 bases to trimming and J lost 7 bases, with 12 bases between them. This CDR3 is 14 amino acids long. Germline CDR1 SGHTA, CDR2 FQGNSA. The CDR3 nucleotides read TGTGCCAGCAGCTTATACTATATACGGAACACCATATATTTT. Amino acid sequence: CASSLYYIRNTIYF.

The chain carries TRBV5-1 and TRBJ2-5; 8 bases match TRBD2. The CDR3 is 14 amino acids. The V gene's germline CDR1 is SGHRS and CDR2 YFSETQ. After removal of 0 bases from V and 9 bases from J, the junction contained 7 bases not matched to a gene. This chain's CDR3 is CASSLDPAGVSQYF. The CDR3 DNA follows: TGCGCCAGCAGCTTGGATCCAGCGGGAGTGTCCCAGTACTTC.